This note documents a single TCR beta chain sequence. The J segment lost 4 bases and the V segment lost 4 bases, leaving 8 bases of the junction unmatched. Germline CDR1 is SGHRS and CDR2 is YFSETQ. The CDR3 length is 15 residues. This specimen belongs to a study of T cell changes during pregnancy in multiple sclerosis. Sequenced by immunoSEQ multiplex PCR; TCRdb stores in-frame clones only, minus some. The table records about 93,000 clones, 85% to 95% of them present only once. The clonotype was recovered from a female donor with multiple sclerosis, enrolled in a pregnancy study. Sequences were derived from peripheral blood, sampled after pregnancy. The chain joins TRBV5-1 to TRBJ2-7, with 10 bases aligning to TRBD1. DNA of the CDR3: TGCGCCAGCAGCGGGGGGACAGGGGAAGCTTACGAGCAGTACTTC. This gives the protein CASSGGTGEAYEQYF.